Below, 10 T cell receptor beta chains from the same sample are listed, as sequenced in a study of blood T cell repertoires in COVID-19. Profiling relied on immunoSEQ multiplex PCR, and the TCRdb table lists in-frame clones only, not all of them. The sample has 90,000 to 150,000 clones, 86% seen once. The material sequenced was peripheral blood. These receptors were collected from a man aged 65-85 years who had recovered from COVID-19.

This chain connects TRBV3-1 (or the pseudogene TRBV3-2) to TRBJ2-7; the match to TRBD1 covers 10 bases. This CDR3 contains 15 residues. After removal of 6 bases from V and 4 bases from J, the junction contained 9 bases not matched to a gene. Germline V gene data show CDR1 as LGHDT and CDR2 as YNNKEL (reference sequence). The CDR3 DNA reads as TGTGCCAGCAGTTACCCCGGGACAGGGGTGTACGAGCAGTACTTC. Translating gives CASSYPGTGVYEQYF.

This chain links TRBV11-2 with TRBJ2-1, with D perhaps matching TRBD2 (6 bases). The V end was cut by 2 bases, the J end by 1 base, with 9 bases between. Per the germline V gene, CDR1 is SGHAT and CDR2 is FQNNGV. The CDR3 runs 15 residues. The CDR3 spells CASSLSRESYNEQFF. The CDR3 DNA reads TGTGCCAGCAGCTTAAGTCGGGAGTCCTACAATGAGCAGTTCTTC.

The rearrangement joins TRBV28 to TRBJ2-7, with a possible D match to TRBD1 (7 bases). With 6 bases removed from V and 4 bases from J, the gap between germline ends came to 19 bases. Germline V lookup: CDR1 MDHEN, CDR2 SYDVKM. This CDR3 contains 15 residues. This CDR3 is CASSPGGSTLYEQYF. The CDR3 nucleotides are TGTGCCAGCAGCCCAGGGGGGTCGACCTTGTACGAGCAGTACTTC.

This rearrangement joins TRBV12-3 or TRBV12-4 to TRBJ1-2; D is uncertain. This CDR3 is built from 10 residues. The CDR3 loop reads CVVFNYGYTF. As DNA, the CDR3 is TGTGTCGTGTTTAACTATGGCTACACCTTC.

The chain employs TRBV19 and TRBJ1-1; no clear D. Trimming shortened V by 0 bases and J by 0 bases, and 14 bases separated the two germline ends. Germline V gene sequence: CDR1 LNHDA, CDR2 SQIVND (reference sequence). This CDR3 region has 17 residues. The DNA for the CDR3 is TGTGCCAGTAGTATAGATCTGTTGAGGGCGGTGAACACTGAAGCTTTCTTT. Protein sequence: CASSIDLLRAVNTEAFF.

V gene TRBV6-5 combines with J gene TRBJ2-7; TRBD1 matches 10 bases. After removal of 9 bases from V and 2 bases from J, the junction contained 4 bases not matched to a gene. Germline CDR1 is MNHEY and CDR2 is SVGAGI. The CDR3 contains 13 residues. CDR3 nucleotide sequence: TGTGCCAGTCAGGGACAGGGGACCTACGAGCAGTACTTC. Residues: CASQGQGTYEQYF.

The chain carries TRBV3-1 (or the pseudogene TRBV3-2) and TRBJ2-2; TRBD1 aligns across 7 bases. J lost 3 bases, V lost 3 bases, and 7 bases had no gene match. Germline V lookup: CDR1 LGHDT, CDR2 YNNKEL (reference sequence). The CDR3 length is 16 residues. For the CDR3, the DNA is TGTGCCAGCAGCCAGGGCGAGGGGGCCTACACCGGGGAGCTGTTTTTT. This sequence encodes CASSQGEGAYTGELFF.

This chain connects TRBV2 to TRBJ2-1; 10 bases match TRBD2. The CDR3 sequence is 15 residues long. CDR1 and CDR2 from the germline V gene are SNHLY and FYNNEI. V lost 5 bases to trimming and J lost 0 bases; unmatched junction nucleotides: 1. In nucleotides, the CDR3 is TGTGCCAGCAGTCTAGCGGGGGACTCCTACAATGAGCAGTTCTTC. Its protein is CASSLAGDSYNEQFF.

In its sample, this clone was seen once. This chain uses TRBV5-1 with TRBJ2-3; TRBD2 is a possible D gene (7 bases). V gave up 2 bases and J gave up 0 bases, with 19 bases separating them. CDR3 length: 18 amino acids. Germline V CDR1 and CDR2: SGHRS, YFSETQ. The CDR3 loop is CASSLGWGPAGSTDTQYF. As DNA, the CDR3 is TGCGCCAGCAGCTTAGGCTGGGGGCCAGCGGGAAGCACAGATACGCAGTATTTT.

The genes are TRBV29-1 and TRBJ2-1; 7 nucleotides agree with TRBD2. V lost 0 bases, J lost 9 bases, and 8 bases stayed unmatched. This CDR3 comprises 14 residues. Germline loops: CDR1 SQVTM, CDR2 ANQGSEA. CDR3 DNA sequence: TGCAGCGTTGAAGATCAGAGCGGGAAGGCTGAGCAGTTCTTC. It codes for CSVEDQSGKAEQFF.